One sample yielded the 10 T cell receptor beta chains listed below, sequenced in a study of human T cells and chemical hapten exposure. The time point: pre-sensitization, week 0. Treatment denoted: therapeutic diphenylcyclopropenone sensitization with weekly scalp DPC. Total RNA extraction was carried out from unfractionated whole blood. TCRdb re-derived calls from the RACE reads in MiXCR, one entry per CDR3 protein. The sample yields 33,000 or so distinct CDR3 sequences, approximately 12% seen once. Sequencing was performed on whole blood, taken in connection with sensitization to the hapten diphenylcyclopropenone (DPC). These receptors were obtained from a woman aged 40 to 49 with alopecia areata. Some clones in this sample may be carry-over from other donors' samples.

The sample holds many counts of this clonotype. The gene calls are TRBV4-1 and TRBJ2-1; D is uncertain. Germline CDR1 and CDR2: MGHRA and YSYEKL. The CDR3 has 15 residues. V was trimmed by 0 bases and J by 2 bases, leaving 8 bases between them. CDR3 coding DNA: TGCGCCAGCAGCCAAGAGTGGGTCCCCTACAATGAGCAGTTCTTC. Its protein is CASSQEWVPYNEQFF.

This clonotype turned up a few times. This rearrangement joins TRBV7-2 to TRBJ2-1; 9 bases align to TRBD1. The trim removed 8 bases at V and 7 bases at J, leaving 6 bases unmatched. The V gene's germline CDR1 is SGHTA and CDR2 FQGNSA. The CDR3 is made up of 13 amino acids. Here the CDR3 reads CASGDREFNEQFF. The CDR3 DNA sequence: TGTGCCAGCGGGGACAGGGAATTTAATGAGCAGTTCTTC.

This clonotype has a count of ten or more. This chain uses TRBV5-1 with TRBJ2-3; 12 nucleotides line up with TRBD1. This CDR3 has 18 residues. With 3 bases clipped from V and 0 bases from J, the junction kept 8 bases outside the gene matches. In germline, CDR1 is SGHRS, CDR2 YFSETQ. CDR3 sequence: CASSSGQGAMISTDTQYF. The CDR3 DNA reads TGCGCCAGCAGCTCGGGACAGGGGGCGATGATTAGCACAGATACGCAGTATTTT. The entire variable domain, with the rest obtained from reference TRBV5-1 and TRBJ2-3, is as follows: KAGVTQTPRYLIKTRGQQVTLSCSPISGHRSVSWYQQTPGQGLQFLFEYFSETQRNKGNFPGRFSGRQFSNSRSEMNVSTLELGDSALYLCASSSGQGAMISTDTQYFGPGTRLTVL.

The rearrangement joins TRBV4-1 to TRBJ2-1; 11 nucleotides line up with TRBD2. V shed 5 bases and J 6 bases; nucleotides not matched to a gene: 6. The CDR3 is 15 residues long. The germline V gene has CDR1 MGHRA and CDR2 YSYEKL. CDR3 DNA sequence: TGCGCCAGCAGCTTAGGGACTAGCGGACTCAATGAGCAGTTCTTC. Protein sequence: CASSLGTSGLNEQFF.

This clonotype was counted a few times. V usage is TRBV28 and J usage is TRBJ2-7; 9 bases are shared with TRBD1. The CDR3 has 13 residues. Germline values: CDR1 MDHEN, CDR2 SYDVKM. Losses at the gene ends were 6 bases for V and 5 bases for J; bases not matched to a gene: 5. CDR3 nucleotides: TGTGCCAGCAGCTTGGACAGGGGAGACGAGCAGTACTTC. It codes for CASSLDRGDEQYF.

This clonotype appeared a few times. The genes are TRBV11-3 and TRBJ2-7; no reliable D call. V lost 1 base, J lost 2 bases, and 9 bases lay in between. The CDR3 is 14 amino acids. Germline-derived CDR1 and CDR2 are SGHNT and YENEEA. CDR3 DNA sequence: TGTGCCAGCAGCTTAGGTACTGCTACCTACGAGCAGTACTTC. It encodes CASSLGTATYEQYF.

Only a few counts were recorded for this clonotype. The chain has TRBV10-1 and TRBJ2-1; 7 nucleotides match TRBD1. CDR3 length equals 15 residues. J gave up 6 bases and V 5 bases, and 10 bases lay outside the gene matches. Germline lookup yields CDR1 WNHNN and CDR2 SYGVQD (reference sequence). CDR3 coding DNA: TGCGCCAGCAGTCCGGTAGCAGGGGGACCCAATGAGCAGTTCTTC. Protein: CASSPVAGGPNEQFF.

The rearrangement links TRBV7-6 to TRBJ2-2; D gene ambiguous. This CDR3 is 12 amino acids long. V was trimmed by 5 bases and J by 6 bases, leaving 7 bases between them. CDR1 is SGHVS, CDR2 FNYEAQ, per germline. The CDR3: CASSAPAGELFF. In DNA form, the CDR3 reads TGTGCCAGCAGCGCCCCAGCCGGGGAGCTGTTTTTT.

This clonotype was seen only a few times. The chain links TRBV6-1 to TRBJ1-1; no reliable D call. Trimming took 2 bases from V and 4 from J, leaving 8 bases between them. Per germline, CDR1 MNHNS and CDR2 SASEGT. CDR3 length: 13 amino acids. In nucleotides, the CDR3 is TGTGCCAGCAGTGAACGCACAGTCACTGAAGCTTTCTTT. Residues: CASSERTVTEAFF.

This clonotype was found many times. V and J are TRBV5-1 and TRBJ1-4; D is unresolved. Germline V CDR1 and CDR2: SGHRS, YFSETQ. V was cut by 0 bases and J by 3 bases, with 6 bases left in between. This CDR3 comprises 14 residues. CDR3 sequence: CASSLGPANEKLFF. The CDR3, as DNA: TGCGCCAGCAGCTTGGGCCCGGCTAATGAAAAACTGTTTTTT.